This T cell receptor beta chain was observed in a study of a mutant IDH1 vaccine in newly diagnosed glioma. The overall study: During weeks 1, 3, 5, 7, 11, 15, 19 and 23, patients received eight vaccinations. Patients arrived already treated with radiotherapy, temozolomide, or both, most having had both. Either 4-6 weeks after radiotherapy alone or alongside temozolomide, vaccination was begun.

Time point: week 5, during vaccination. The vaccine gave 300 ug of a 20-mer mutant IDH1 peptide subcutaneously per dose. The CDR3 has 16 residues. The germline V gene has CDR1 MNHEY and CDR2 SVGAGI. V lost 3 bases to trimming and J lost 5 bases; unmatched junction nucleotides: 7. Profiled with immunoSEQ multiplex PCR; TCRdb holds only in-frame clones, not every one. The top ten hold roughly 3.5% of the sample, which has roughly 51,000 clones, approximately 80% seen once. To note about this clone: Its antigen is not identified.

The sample in question was PBMCs, obtained from a glioma patient whose treatment included an IDH1 peptide vaccine. The TCR originated in a man aged 25 to 40 with glioma. J is TRBJ2-3 and V is TRBV6-5; the match to TRBD2 covers 11 bases. For the CDR3, the DNA is TGTGCCAGCAGTTATCTAGCGGGGGGAGGGAAAGATACGCAGTATTTT. Its translation: CASSYLAGGGKDTQYF.